The 21 T cell receptor beta chains below all came from one sample that was sequenced in a study of shared clonotypes between healthy human individuals. Measured with immunoSEQ multiplex PCR; TCRdb has only the in-frame clones, and not every one. The data show some 1,900,000 clones, less than 95% seen once. The naive CD8 population came from CD45RO-negative cells selected for CCR7, without terminally differentiated effector memory CD45RA+ cells. Sequences were obtained from naive CD8+ T cells sorted from blood. These receptors originate from a man between 18 and 35 years old in good health.

The count of this clone is one. V is TRBV11-2 and J is TRBJ1-1; 9 bases agree with TRBD1. Germline V gene sequence: CDR1 SGHAT, CDR2 FQNNGV. V gave up 0 bases and J gave up 5 bases; unmatched junction bases: 4. The CDR3 length is 15 residues. The CDR3 coding sequence is TGTGCCAGCAGCTTAGATGGGACAGGGCGAACTGAAGCTTTCTTT. Protein product: CASSLDGTGRTEAFF.

Concerning this clone itself: Germline and junction disagree at one end, which may indicate a read error. The CDR3 here is CGSTSQGWSYEQYF. CDR3 nucleotide sequence: TGCGGATCCACCTCGCAGGGCTGGAGCTACGAGCAGTACTTC. The V gene is TRBV28, the J gene TRBJ2-7; weak D call: TRBD1 (5 bases). Germline assignment: CDR1 MDHEN and CDR2 SYDVKM. The CDR3 covers 14 residues.

V usage is TRBV4-1 and J usage is TRBJ2-3, with a weak D call TRBD2 (5 bases). This CDR3 has 13 residues. Trimming stripped 0 bases from V and 10 bases from J, with 11 bases between. Germline values: CDR1 MGHRA, CDR2 YSYEKL. The CDR3 is CASSQERAAPQYF. The CDR3 bases are TGCGCCAGCAGCCAAGAGAGGGCAGCCCCGCAGTATTTT.

This chain connects TRBV21-1 to TRBJ2-7; the DNA was not used to check the table's D call, TRBD2. TRBV21-1 counts as a pseudogene. CDR3 length: 17 amino acids. This CDR3 is CASLFHHGGYFSYEQYF. In DNA, the CDR3 is TGTGCCAGCCTTTTTCACCACGGCGGTTACTTCTCCTACGAGCAGTACTTC.

DNA for the CDR3: TGTGCCAGCAGCTTAAACGGAGCCTACGAGCAGTACTTC. As protein: CASSLNGAYEQYF. The chain uses TRBV7-9 and TRBJ2-7; D gene ambiguous. The CDR3 sequence is 13 residues long. Germline loops: CDR1 SEHNR, CDR2 FQNEAQ (reference sequence). With 2 bases removed from V and 2 bases from J, the gap between germline ends came to 7 bases.

The chain employs TRBV5-4 and TRBJ2-7; unclear D gene. The V end lost 2 bases, the J end lost 3 bases, and 9 bases lay between the germline ends. The germline gives CDR1 SGHNT, CDR2 YYREEE (reference sequence). The CDR3 contains 13 residues. CDR3 in DNA: TGTGCCAGCAGCTTTCGGGCATTCTACGAGCAGTACTTC. This sequence encodes CASSFRAFYEQYF.

The chain employs TRBV30 and TRBJ2-5, with D possibly being TRBD1 or TRBD2 (5 bases each). The V and J ends lost 0 bases and 2 bases respectively, with 13 bases between them. Looked up from germline, CDR1 is GTSNPN and CDR2 is SVGIG (reference sequence). The CDR3 is 15 residues long. In DNA, the CDR3 is TGTGCCTGGAGTGTTGGGGGTTTCAATCAAGAGACCCAGTACTTC. Translation: CAWSVGGFNQETQYF.

The V and J genes are TRBV6-4 and TRBJ2-5; 10 nucleotides match TRBD1. The germline gives CDR1 MRHNA, CDR2 SNTAGT. V lost 3 bases, J lost 5 bases, and 6 bases stayed unmatched. This CDR3 is 15 amino acids long. The CDR3: CASSEPGQGWETQYF. The DNA of the CDR3 is TGTGCCAGCAGTGAACCGGGACAGGGGTGGGAGACCCAGTACTTC.

The chain combines TRBV5-4 with TRBJ2-1, with TRBD1 matching 7 bases. The CDR3 totals 14 residues. V shed 4 bases and J 3 bases; nucleotides not matched to a gene: 4. The germline gives CDR1 SGHNT, CDR2 YYREEE (reference sequence). Here the CDR3 reads CASSTGQSYNEQFF. In DNA, the CDR3 is TGTGCCAGCAGCACGGGACAGAGCTACAATGAGCAGTTCTTC.

The CDR3: CASSPTVAYEQYF. CDR3 in DNA: TGCGCCAGCAGCCCGACGGTGGCCTACGAGCAGTACTTC. The chain employs TRBV4-1 and TRBJ2-7, with unresolved D. The V gene's germline CDR1 is MGHRA and CDR2 YSYEKL. CDR3 length: 13 amino acids. V was shortened by 4 bases and J by 2 bases, with 9 bases between the two germline ends.

The chain has TRBV6-5 and TRBJ2-3, with a possible D match to TRBD2 (7 bases). Trimming removed 6 bases at V and 2 bases at J, with 15 bases between. CDR3 size: 15 residues. Germline loops: CDR1 MNHEY, CDR2 SVGAGI. CDR3 DNA: TGTGCCAGCAGAACTAAGCGGGACAACACAGATACGCAGTATTTT. Its translation is CASRTKRDNTDTQYF.

The V gene is TRBV5-1, the J gene TRBJ2-5; 12 bases line up with TRBD1. The CDR3 is made up of 17 amino acids. Per germline, CDR1 SGHRS and CDR2 YFSETQ. V was clipped by 0 bases and J by 4 bases; unmatched bases: 7. The CDR3 DNA reads as TGCGCCAGCAGCTTGGGAGGGACAGGGGGCGTTGGAGAGACCCAGTACTTC. It encodes CASSLGGTGGVGETQYF.

DNA for the CDR3: TGTGCCAGTAGTATTCCCCCGGGGCAGGGGGTTGGAGGCTACACCTTC. This translates into CASSIPPGQGVGGYTF. The V gene is TRBV19, the J gene TRBJ1-2; 7 bases agree with TRBD1. Trimming cost V 3 bases and J 8 bases; bases outside gene matches: 15. The CDR3 runs to 16 residues. Germline-derived CDR1 and CDR2 are LNHDA and SQIVND (reference sequence).

The chain has TRBV7-2 and TRBJ2-1; D possibly corresponds to TRBD2 (5 bases). V lost 5 bases to trimming and J lost 10 bases, with 9 bases between them. Per the germline V gene, CDR1 is SGHTA and CDR2 is FQGNSA. CDR3 length: 11 amino acids. Written as DNA, the CDR3 is TGTGCCAGCAGCCCCTCGGGGGAGCAGTTCTTC. Its translation is CASSPSGEQFF.

The chain recombines TRBV7-8 with TRBJ2-7; D possibly corresponds to TRBD1 (6 bases). The germline V and J ends were trimmed by 5 bases and 7 bases, with 18 bases remaining between them. CDR1 is SGHVS and CDR2 is FQNEAQ in the germline V gene. The CDR3 spans 14 residues. CDR3 DNA sequence: TGTGCCAGCAGCATAACGACAGGCATCGGGGAGCAGTACTTC. It translates to CASSITTGIGEQYF.

The V call is TRBV4-1, the J call TRBJ1-1; TRBD1 might be the D (5 bases). The CDR3 runs to 12 residues. Germline values: CDR1 MGHRA, CDR2 YSYEKL. Trimming cost V 3 bases and J 7 bases, with 9 bases left between them. The DNA of the CDR3 is TGCGCCAGCAGCCACCAGACAGATGAAGCTTTCTTT. It codes for CASSHQTDEAFF.

This sequence joins TRBV7-3 and TRBJ1-3; a weak D match, TRBD1 (5 bases). The germline V and J ends were trimmed by 5 bases and 0 bases, with 14 bases remaining between them. The CDR3 is 16 amino acids. Germline V CDR1 and CDR2: SGHTA, FQGTGA. The CDR3, as DNA: TGTGCCAGCAGCGGGCCGGGACGAAGCTCTGGAAACACCATATATTTT. Translated, it gives CASSGPGRSSGNTIYF. The whole variable domain, remainder taken from reference TRBV7-3 and TRBJ1-3, is GAGVSQTPSNKVTEKGKYVELRCDPISGHTALYWYRQSLGQGPEFLIYFQGTGAADDSGLPNDRFFAVRPEGSVSTLKIQRTERGDSAVYLCASSGPGRSSGNTIYFGEGSWLTVV.

The rearrangement uses TRBV28 and TRBJ1-4; D uncertain. Germline V gene sequence: CDR1 MDHEN, CDR2 SYDVKM. CDR3 length: 14 amino acids. Deletions cut 5 bases from V and 1 base from J, with 8 bases between. CDR3 nucleotides: TGTGCCAGCAGTCGGTTGCGAACTAATGAAAAACTGTTTTTT. Amino acid sequence: CASSRLRTNEKLFF.

V usage is TRBV30 and J usage is TRBJ1-2, with D possibly TRBD1 on 6 matching bases. This CDR3 is built from 13 residues. Trimming stripped 1 base from V and 3 bases from J, with 9 bases between. Germline V CDR1 and CDR2: GTSNPN, SVGIG (reference sequence). CDR3 amino acids: CAWSEGDDYGYTF. The CDR3 region has the DNA TGTGCCTGGAGTGAGGGGGACGACTATGGCTACACCTTC.

V usage is TRBV4-1 and J usage is TRBJ1-3, with 7 nucleotides matching TRBD1. This CDR3 spans 15 amino acids. The V segment lost 4 bases and the J segment 3 bases; nucleotides outside the gene matches: 6. Germline V gene data show CDR1 as MGHRA and CDR2 as YSYEKL. CDR3 residues: CASSPDDRDGNTIYF. DNA of the CDR3: TGCGCCAGCAGCCCGGACGACAGGGATGGAAACACCATATATTTT.

A remark on this clone: The same CDR3 arises from other DNA sequences in this sample as well. This rearrangement joins TRBV6-5 to TRBJ2-7; weak D call: TRBD2 (5 bases). Germline loops: CDR1 MNHEY, CDR2 SVGAGI. V was cut by 4 bases and J by 0 bases, with 7 bases left in between. The CDR3 runs 13 residues. The CDR3 DNA is TGTGCCAGCAGTTTCCGGGACTCCTACGAGCAGTACTTC. It codes for CASSFRDSYEQYF.